Each of the 27 T cell receptor beta chains below was sequenced from the same sample in a study of T cell changes during pregnancy in multiple sclerosis. The data were produced by immunoSEQ multiplex PCR, yet TCRdb's version contains in-frame clones alone and is incomplete. The sample includes 65,000 to 75,000 clones, approximately 90% of them seen just once. Sample: peripheral blood, taken in the second trimester of pregnancy. Receptor source: a female donor with multiple sclerosis, enrolled in a pregnancy study.

The J gene is TRBJ2-1, the V gene TRBV6-1; D may be TRBD1 (5 bases). Germline V gives CDR1 MNHNS, CDR2 SASEGT. V was trimmed by 7 bases and J by 2 bases, leaving 12 bases between them. The CDR3 covers 14 residues. CDR3 sequence reads: CASIWTDTYNEQFF. The CDR3 nucleotides read TGTGCCAGCATCTGGACGGACACCTACAATGAGCAGTTCTTC.

The chain employs TRBV21-1 and TRBJ2-5; the listed D gene, TRBD2, was not tested against the DNA. TRBV21-1 is a pseudogene locus. This CDR3 comprises 18 residues. The CDR3 bases are TGTGCCAGCAGCAATAGGAGGGAGCCCCGGGGTGAGGTAGAGACCCAGTACTTC. Protein sequence: CASSNRREPRGEVETQYF.

This chain joins TRBV7-3 and TRBJ1-1; D is perhaps TRBD1 (5 bases). The CDR3 spans 13 residues. Trimming took 3 bases from V and 6 from J, leaving 11 bases between them. CDR1 SGHTA and CDR2 FQGTGA come from the germline V gene. The CDR3: CASSLGLYAEAFF. DNA for the CDR3: TGTGCCAGCAGCTTGGGACTGTATGCTGAAGCTTTCTTT.

The chain employs TRBV7-9 and TRBJ1-1; 8 nucleotides align to TRBD1. With 5 bases clipped from V and 6 bases from J, the junction kept 11 bases outside the gene matches. The CDR3 is made up of 15 amino acids. Germline V gene sequence: CDR1 SEHNR, CDR2 FQNEAQ (reference sequence). Here the CDR3 DNA reads TGTGCCAGCAGCAGGAATCCGGGACAGGCCCCTGAAGCTTTCTTT. Translating gives CASSRNPGQAPEAFF.

The chain employs TRBV30 and TRBJ2-5; D remains ambiguous. There are 12 residues in the CDR3. Looked up from germline, CDR1 is GTSNPN and CDR2 is SVGIG (reference sequence). V gave up 4 bases and J gave up 3 bases, with 9 bases separating them. For the CDR3, the DNA is TGTGCCTGGACTCGAGTGAAAGAGACCCAGTACTTC. It is translated as CAWTRVKETQYF.

This chain uses TRBV4-3 with TRBJ2-4; 9 nucleotides align to TRBD2. Germline V gives CDR1 LGHNA, CDR2 YSLEER. Germline trimming cut 4 bases from V and 5 bases from J; bases unmatched to any gene: 6. The CDR3 contains 15 residues. CDR3 loop: CASSPNPSGENIQYF. In DNA form, the CDR3 reads TGCGCCAGCAGCCCTAACCCTAGCGGGGAAAACATTCAGTACTTC.

The V and J genes are TRBV9 and TRBJ2-5, with 9 bases matching TRBD2. Germline V lookup: CDR1 SGDLS, CDR2 YYNGEE. This CDR3 spans 15 amino acids. Unmatched junction bases numbered 8, after V lost 4 bases and J lost 4 bases. DNA of the CDR3: TGTGCCAGCAGCACCATAGCGGGAGAGGGAGAGACCCAGTACTTC. This translates into CASSTIAGEGETQYF.

The chain combines TRBV7-2 with TRBJ1-6; no reliable D call. Trimming removed 1 base from V and 0 bases from J, with 10 bases in between. The CDR3 has 17 amino acids. The germline V gene has CDR1 SGHTA and CDR2 FQGNSA. The DNA of the CDR3 is TGTGCCAGCAGCTTAGTCCGAGGGAGCTCCTATAATTCACCCCTCCACTTT. This encodes CASSLVRGSSYNSPLHF.

V and J are TRBV7-2 and TRBJ2-3; 10 bases align to TRBD2. Trimming took 5 bases from V and 5 from J; bases not matched to a gene: 10. The CDR3 sequence is 16 residues long. The germline gives CDR1 SGHTA, CDR2 FQGNSA. CDR3 sequence: CASSRSGTSAGDTQYF. CDR3 bases: TGTGCCAGCAGCCGATCCGGGACTAGCGCTGGAGATACGCAGTATTTT.

V usage is TRBV7-2 and J usage is TRBJ1-2; tentative D call: TRBD1 (6 bases). Germline CDR1 and CDR2: SGHTA and FQGNSA. Between the trimmed V and J ends, which lost 1 base and 4 bases, there was a span of 13 bases. The CDR3 runs 15 residues. CDR3 residues: CASSLERTAIYGYTF. CDR3 DNA sequence: TGTGCCAGCAGCTTAGAAAGGACAGCGATCTATGGCTACACCTTC. Based on the CDR3 plus reference TRBV7-2 and TRBJ1-2, the full variable domain is GAGVSQSPSNKVTEKGKDVELRCDPISGHTALYWYRQSLGQGLEFLIYFQGNSAPDKSGLPSDRFSAERTGGSVSTLTIQRTQQEDSAVYLCASSLERTAIYGYTFGSGTRLTVV.

The V and J genes are TRBV4-3 and TRBJ2-2, with TRBD2 matching over 8 bases. J lost 6 bases, V lost 1 base, and 4 bases had no gene match. The CDR3 length is 15 residues. In germline, CDR1 is LGHNA, CDR2 YSLEER. Here the CDR3 reads CASSQAGGPSGELFF. The CDR3 bases are TGCGCCAGCAGCCAAGCGGGAGGGCCCTCCGGGGAGCTGTTTTTT.

This chain links TRBV19 with TRBJ1-3; no firm D call. Trimming took 3 bases from V and 0 from J, leaving 6 bases between them. The CDR3 runs 14 residues. Germline V gene lookup returns CDR1 LNHDA and CDR2 SQIVND (reference sequence). CDR3 region: CASSIFSSGNTIYF. CDR3 bases: TGTGCCAGTAGTATCTTCAGCTCTGGAAACACCATATATTTT.

The chain links TRBV27 to TRBJ2-1; a possible D gene is TRBD1 (6 bases). V was cut by 4 bases and J by 6 bases, with 16 bases left in between. CDR1 and CDR2 (germline): MNHEY, SMNVEV (reference sequence). The CDR3 contains 15 residues. CDR3 sequence reads: CASSSTGYGINEQFF. CDR3 coding DNA: TGTGCCAGCAGTTCTACAGGGTATGGAATCAATGAGCAGTTCTTC.

The chain couples TRBV10-1 to TRBJ2-1, with TRBD1 matching 8 bases. Looked up from germline, CDR1 is WNHNN and CDR2 is SYGVQD (reference sequence). Unmatched junction bases numbered 12, after V lost 6 bases and J lost 8 bases. This CDR3 is 15 amino acids long. This CDR3 is CASSHGQGPVDEQFF. Written as DNA, the CDR3 is TGCGCCAGCAGCCATGGACAGGGTCCGGTCGATGAGCAGTTCTTC.

This sequence joins TRBV4-1 and TRBJ2-2, with 11 bases matching TRBD2. From germline, CDR1 is MGHRA and CDR2 YSYEKL. The CDR3 is 16 residues long. V was clipped by 1 base and J by 6 bases; unmatched bases: 4. CDR3 coding DNA: TGCGCCAGCAGCCAAGGCCCTAGCGGGGGGTCCGGGGAGCTGTTTTTT. It encodes CASSQGPSGGSGELFF.

The chain is built from TRBV7-2 and TRBJ2-2; D ambiguous. CDR3 length: 13 residues. V gave up 5 bases and J gave up 4 bases, with 8 bases separating them. Per germline, CDR1 SGHTA and CDR2 FQGNSA. CDR3 in DNA: TGTGCCAGCAGCCCTTCTTTCACCGGGGAGCTGTTTTTT. Its protein is CASSPSFTGELFF.

The CDR3 bases are TGTGCCAGCAGCCCGAGGACAGGGGAGGCCTACGAGCAGTACTTC. Its translation is CASSPRTGEAYEQYF. V usage is TRBV14 and J usage is TRBJ2-7; TRBD1 matches 9 bases. Trimming took 4 bases from V and 2 from J; bases not matched to a gene: 6. CDR3 length: 15 residues. In germline, CDR1 is SGHDN, CDR2 FVKESK.

The chain combines TRBV5-1 with TRBJ1-5, with D possibly TRBD1 on 5 matching bases. The germline V and J ends were trimmed by 2 bases and 5 bases, with 8 bases remaining between them. The CDR3 is made up of 13 amino acids. The germline V gene has CDR1 SGHRS and CDR2 YFSETQ. CDR3 protein: CASSFKGDQPQHF. The CDR3 coding sequence is TGCGCCAGCAGCTTTAAAGGGGATCAGCCCCAGCATTTT.

V gene TRBV6-1 combines with J gene TRBJ1-2; no firm D call. Germline assignment: CDR1 MNHNS and CDR2 SASEGT. V lost 2 bases, J lost 3 bases, and 10 bases lay in between. The CDR3 consists of 14 residues. The CDR3 bases are TGTGCCAGCAGTGAACGGGTTATGGACTATGGCTACACCTTC. Its translation: CASSERVMDYGYTF.

The V gene is TRBV28, the J gene TRBJ1-5; D is perhaps TRBD1 (5 bases). The V and J ends lost 4 bases and 3 bases respectively, with 13 bases between them. This CDR3 has 15 residues. CDR1 and CDR2 (germline): MDHEN, SYDVKM. The CDR3 region has the DNA TGTGCCAGCAGTTCCTGGCGGGGCTCCAATCAGCCCCAGCATTTT. Its translation: CASSSWRGSNQPQHF.

The chain carries TRBV15 and TRBJ2-2; D gene ambiguous. The V gene lost 1 base and the J gene lost 3 bases, with 12 bases spanning the gap. Germline V gene sequence: CDR1 LNHNV, CDR2 YYDKDF (reference sequence). There are 16 residues in the CDR3. The CDR3 protein is CATSRGAALDTGELFF. CDR3 in DNA: TGTGCCACCAGCAGAGGCGCGGCGCTGGACACCGGGGAGCTGTTTTTT.

The chain carries TRBV6-1 and TRBJ1-1; 7 positions match TRBD1. CDR3 size: 15 residues. Losses at the gene ends were 2 bases for V and 8 bases for J; bases not matched to a gene: 11. Germline V CDR1 and CDR2: MNHNS, SASEGT. DNA for the CDR3: TGTGCCAGCAGTGAACGGGGGTGGCCAGGGGGGGAAGCTTTCTTT. It encodes CASSERGWPGGEAFF.

This clone was seen once. The gene calls are TRBV2 and TRBJ2-7; 9 positions agree with TRBD1. The germline CDR1 and CDR2 sequences are SNHLY and FYNNEI. V lost 6 bases to trimming and J lost 0 bases; unmatched junction nucleotides: 6. The CDR3 extends over 15 amino acids. The DNA of the CDR3 is TGTGCCAGCAGACTACTGACAGGGGGCTCCTACGAGCAGTACTTC. Translation: CASRLLTGGSYEQYF. Using reference TRBV2 and TRBJ2-7 for the parts outside the CDR3, the full variable domain is EPEVTQTPSHQVTQMGQEVILRCVPISNHLYFYWYRQILGQKVEFLVSFYNNEISEKSEIFDDQFSVERPDGSNFTLKIRSTKLEDSAMYFCASRLLTGGSYEQYFGPGTRLTVT.

The J gene is TRBJ2-7, the V gene TRBV10-1, with a weak D call TRBD1 (5 bases). Germline CDR1 reads WNHNN; CDR2 reads SYGVQD (reference sequence). This CDR3 has 15 residues. V lost 3 bases and J 6 bases, leaving 18 bases between the germline ends. CDR3 nucleotides: TGCGCCAGCAGTGAACAGGCAACCTCATCGGGCGAGCAGTACTTC. It codes for CASSEQATSSGEQYF.

The rearrangement links TRBV2 to TRBJ1-2, with TRBD1 identical over 7 bases. Germline values: CDR1 SNHLY, CDR2 FYNNEI. CDR3 length equals 12 residues. The V gene end was trimmed by 11 bases and the J gene end by 4 bases; junction bases not matched to a gene: 7. CDR3: CADRAPSYGYTF. For the CDR3, the DNA is TGTGCCGACAGGGCGCCAAGCTATGGCTACACCTTC.

This clone was counted between two and nine times. The chain employs TRBV4-2 and TRBJ1-2; D call uncertain. Trimming cost V 0 bases and J 11 bases, with 13 bases left between them. CDR1 and CDR2 from the germline V gene are LGHNA and YNFKEQ. The CDR3 sequence is 13 residues long. DNA for the CDR3: TGTGCCAGCAGCCAAGAATTGAGGCGGGCATACACCTTC. Translated: CASSQELRRAYTF.

The chain carries TRBV19 and TRBJ1-2; possible D gene TRBD1, 6 bases. CDR3 size: 13 residues. Trimming shortened V by 3 bases and J by 3 bases, and 8 bases separated the two germline ends. The germline CDR1 and CDR2 sequences are LNHDA and SQIVND (reference sequence). Written as DNA, the CDR3 is TGTGCCAGTAGTATGGACAGCTACTATGGCTACACCTTC. Translating gives CASSMDSYYGYTF.